This T cell receptor (beta chain) was profiled in a study of cytomegalovirus exposure and HLA in healthy donors. The study ran its PCR with 60 Vbeta and 13 Jbeta primers. Generated by immunoSEQ multiplex PCR, the TCRdb table keeps only in-frame clones and is missing some. This sample has some 89,000 clones, with 75% to 85% found just once. On this clone: Its antigen remains unidentified.

Healthy people donating bone marrow made up the donors. Overall study findings and caveats: For TCR beta chains, V- and J-gene trimming was later linked to a missense DCLRE1C variant. CMV serostatus was the sole immune exposure information available. In a later analysis, HLA-C alleles had the fewest associated TCRs, DRB1 alleles the most.

From germline, CDR1 is LNHDA and CDR2 SQIVND (reference sequence). The CDR3 runs to 14 residues. V was clipped by 8 bases and J by 4 bases, with 18 bases between them. Material for sequencing was PBMCs. This receptor was obtained from a young woman in good health and CMV-seronegative. The rearrangement uses TRBV19 and TRBJ2-7; a possible D gene is TRBD2 (6 bases). The CDR3 region has the DNA TGTGCCAGTGGCCTGCAAGCGGGCACTTACGAGCAGTACTTC. It specifies CASGLQAGTYEQYF. The full variable domain, rest sourced from reference TRBV19 and TRBJ2-7, is DGGITQSPKYLFRKEGQNVTLSCEQNLNHDAMYWYRQDPGQGLRLIYYSQIVNDFQKGDIAEGYSVSREKKESFPLTVTSAQKNPTAFYLCASGLQAGTYEQYFGPGTRLTVT.